This T cell receptor (beta chain) was sequenced in a study of OX40 agonist ivuxolimab in advanced cancers. General study results and limits: Patients with a partial response at 0.1-3.0 mg/kg had among the lowest clonal expansion.

About this clone itself: Antigen: not known.

CDR1 is MNHEY and CDR2 is SMNVEV in the germline V gene (reference sequence). The CDR3 loop spans 15 amino acids. V gave up 8 bases and J gave up 4 bases; unmatched junction bases: 11. This table comes from immunoSEQ multiplex PCR, and its TCRdb copy is limited to in-frame clones, with some not included. The sample carries approximately 61,000 clones, roughly 85% recorded once. The chain carries TRBV27 and TRBJ2-3; 8 bases line up with TRBD2. The source was CD4+ or CD8+ T cells sorted from blood, collected in a trial of the OX40 agonist ivuxolimab. The receptor was derived from an adult with an advanced solid tumor such as melanoma, head and neck, liver or kidney cancer. The CDR3 loop is CASSLGGGLADTQYF. CDR3 nucleotide sequence: TGTGCCAGCTCCCTAGGCGGGGGGCTGGCAGATACGCAGTATTTT.